This T cell receptor (beta chain) was found in a study of neoadjuvant anti-PD-1 for oral cavity cancer. Study details: Patients without progression got a fourth dose around day 43.

The CDR3 loop spans 14 amino acids. V was pared by 7 bases and J by 5 bases, with 10 bases of the junction left unmatched. In germline, CDR1 is MDHEN, CDR2 SYDVKM. General study points: With a few patients per group, TCR findings need larger cohorts.

Patients were newly diagnosed with stage II-IVA oral cavity squamous cell carcinoma without prior systemic or radiation treatment. Analysis of PBMCs was direct, with no culture step. Regarding this clone: The antigen remains unidentified.

Generated by immunoSEQ multiplex PCR, the TCRdb table keeps only in-frame clones and is missing some. The sample includes about 14,000 clones, about 64% of them seen just once. The material was PBMCs, obtained before nivolumab (anti-PD-1) treatment. This receptor was taken from a person aged 35-79 years with oral cavity squamous cell carcinoma. This chain uses TRBV28 with TRBJ2-5; the match to TRBD2 covers 7 bases. In nucleotides, the CDR3 is TGTGCCAGCACCTACGGCGGGAGCAGGGAGACCCAGTACTTC. This gives the protein CASTYGGSRETQYF.